This T cell receptor (beta chain) was retrieved from a study of blood T cell repertoires in COVID-19. Looking at the study overall: T cells, B-cell-depleted T cells, or PBMCs supplied cDNA or gDNA.

Original processing notes: It was from reference gene primer amplification that nucleated cell counts were estimated. Here immunoSEQ multiplex PCR was the method, and the copy in TCRdb shows in-frame clones only, minus some. V, J and clone size are taken as reported in that table, and D and trimming were inferred from the DNA itself. The profile shows hundreds of thousands of clones, over 70% of them singletons. Followed longitudinally, the Seattle patients had been enrolled during active infection. Germline V lookup: CDR1 SEHNR, CDR2 FQNEAQ (reference sequence). This CDR3 has 16 residues. V shed 7 bases and J 6 bases; nucleotides not matched to a gene: 12.

Sample: peripheral blood. The sequence derives from a woman between 45 and 65 years old with COVID-19, enrolled during active disease. V gene TRBV7-9 combines with J gene TRBJ2-2, with 9 bases matching TRBD2. CDR3 sequence: CASTPSAGGSPGELFF. CDR3 nucleotides: TGTGCCAGCACCCCGAGTGCGGGAGGGAGTCCCGGGGAGCTGTTTTTT. Full variable domain (rest looked up from reference TRBV7-9 and TRBJ2-2): DTGVSQNPRHKITKRGQNVTFRCDPISEHNRLYWYRQTLGQGPEFLTYFQNEAQLEKSRLLSDRFSAERPKGSFSTLEIQRTEQGDSAMYLCASTPSAGGSPGELFFGEGSRLTVL.